Below are 30 T cell receptor beta chains sequenced from a single sample in a study of T cell responses to AZD1222 COVID-19 vaccine. Produced via immunoSEQ multiplex PCR; TCRdb's table is partial and in-frame only. The sample lists around 100,000 clones, around 87% seen once, with approximately 15% in the top ten. The sequencing here drew on peripheral blood, taken on day 0 of AZD1222 vaccination. The source of these receptors is an adult in good health.

This clone is a singleton in its sample. V and J are TRBV19 and TRBJ1-1, with 9 bases lining up with TRBD1. Germline V CDR1 and CDR2: LNHDA, SQIVND (reference sequence). J lost 5 bases, V lost 5 bases, and 9 bases had no gene match. The CDR3 is made up of 15 amino acids. CDR3 DNA: TGTGCCAGTAGTGATGGGACAGGGAGGAGGACTGAAGCTTTCTTT. Residues: CASSDGTGRRTEAFF.

The rearrangement joins TRBV4-1 to TRBJ1-1; maybe TRBD1 (5 bases). This CDR3 contains 20 residues. V was clipped by 4 bases and J by 3 bases, with 30 bases between them. CDR1 is MGHRA, CDR2 YSYEKL, per germline. The CDR3 nucleotides are TGCGCCAGCAGCCGACTACTCAGGGCGGAGGGAGGCAGTAGGCACACTGAAGCTTTCTTT. This gives the protein CASSRLLRAEGGSRHTEAFF.

The chain couples TRBV2 to TRBJ2-7; D may be TRBD1 (5 bases). Germline assignment: CDR1 SNHLY and CDR2 FYNNEI. CDR3 size: 14 residues. Between the trimmed V and J ends, which lost 6 bases and 5 bases, there was a span of 17 bases. CDR3 bases: TGTGCCAGCAGAGACCCAGGGTTTTTGCACGAGCAGTACTTC. Translating gives CASRDPGFLHEQYF.

Comment on this clone: In the same sample, other DNA sequences code for this CDR3. This rearrangement joins TRBV6-5 to TRBJ2-3; the match to TRBD2 covers 9 bases. The germline CDR1 and CDR2 sequences are MNHEY and SVGAGI. J lost 1 base, V lost 6 bases, and 2 bases had no gene match. This CDR3 spans 14 amino acids. The CDR3 DNA reads as TGTGCCAGCAGCTGGACTAGCGGCACAGATACGCAGTATTTT. Encoded protein: CASSWTSGTDTQYF.

The count of this clone is one. This chain uses TRBV24-1 with TRBJ2-7, with D tentatively TRBD2 (6 bases). CDR3 length equals 15 residues. CDR1 and CDR2 from the germline V gene are KGHDR and SFDVKD. The V end lost 7 bases, the J end lost 3 bases, and 18 bases lay between the germline ends. The CDR3 bases are TGTGCCACCAGCATATTAGGGAGGCGGTACTACGAGCAGTACTTC. Its protein product is CATSILGRRYYEQYF.

This clone has only a few counts. The CDR3 spells CATRGSTSGRAGVAASSTDTQYF. The CDR3, as DNA: TGTGCCACCCGGGGGTCGACTAGCGGGAGGGCCGGAGTCGCGGCCTCTAGCACAGATACGCAGTATTTT. The gene calls are TRBV19 and TRBJ2-3; 14 bases align to TRBD2. CDR1 and CDR2 from the germline V gene are LNHDA and SQIVND (reference sequence). V lost 10 bases to trimming and J lost 0 bases; unmatched junction nucleotides: 27. CDR3 size: 23 residues.

The gene calls are TRBV11-2 and TRBJ1-1; 7 nucleotides agree with TRBD1. Germline CDR1 is SGHAT and CDR2 is FQNNGV. V lost 1 base, J lost 1 base, and 9 bases stayed unmatched. The CDR3 covers 17 residues. The CDR3, as DNA: TGTGCCAGCAGCTTAGGCATAGCGAGACAGGGGAACACTGAAGCTTTCTTT. Its protein product is CASSLGIARQGNTEAFF. The whole variable domain, remainder taken from reference TRBV11-2 and TRBJ1-1, is EAGVAQSPRYKIIEKRQSVAFWCNPISGHATLYWYQQILGQGPKLLIQFQNNGVVDDSQLPKDRFSAERLKGVDSTLKIQPAKLEDSAVYLCASSLGIARQGNTEAFFGQGTRLTVV.

This clone was recorded a few times. The rearrangement uses TRBV3-1 (or the pseudogene TRBV3-2) and TRBJ1-2; D is undetermined. CDR3 size: 12 residues. V dropped 5 bases and J dropped 7 bases, with 11 bases sitting between them. Germline CDR1 and CDR2: LGHDT and YNNKEL (reference sequence). The CDR3 region has the DNA TGTGCCAGCAGCGGTGGGGTGTTTGGCTACACCTTC. It codes for CASSGGVFGYTF.

The chain combines TRBV10-3 with TRBJ2-4; D gene unclear. Trimming took off 8 bases at V and 0 bases at J, with 11 bases between the two ends. Germline V gene sequence: CDR1 ENHRY, CDR2 SYGVKD. CDR3 length: 14 residues. The CDR3, as DNA: TGTGCCATCTTTCGGGCCCTAGCCAAAAACATTCAGTACTTC. Protein: CAIFRALAKNIQYF.

The chain employs TRBV18 and TRBJ2-7; the match to TRBD1 covers 9 bases. Germline CDR1 KGHSH, CDR2 LQKENI. Trimming took 2 bases from V and 3 from J; bases not matched to a gene: 5. The CDR3 totals 15 residues. The CDR3 coding sequence is TGTGCCAGCTCACCATCCGGGACAGGGTACTACGAGCAGTACTTC. Its protein is CASSPSGTGYYEQYF. The variable domain in full, with the rest retrieved from reference TRBV18 and TRBJ2-7, is NAGVMQNPRHLVRRRGQEARLRCSPMKGHSHVYWYRQLPEEGLKFMVYLQKENIIDESGMPKERFSAEFPKEGPSILRIQQVVRGDSAAYFCASSPSGTGYYEQYFGPGTRLTVT.

The CDR3, as DNA: TGTGCCAGCTCACCGAGGACGGACACTGAAGCTTTCTTT. Amino acids: CASSPRTDTEAFF. V is TRBV18 and J is TRBJ1-1, with unresolved D. This CDR3 spans 13 amino acids. Trimming stripped 3 bases from V and 3 bases from J, with 8 bases between. Germline CDR1 is KGHSH and CDR2 is LQKENI.

The rearrangement links TRBV7-3 to TRBJ1-4, with D hard to call. Per germline, CDR1 SGHTA and CDR2 FQGTGA. V was cut by 3 bases and J by 8 bases, with 10 bases left in between. The CDR3 extends over 13 amino acids. The CDR3 protein is CASSFSRGEKLFF. Here the CDR3 DNA reads TGTGCCAGCAGCTTTTCGAGAGGGGAAAAACTGTTTTTT.

V gene TRBV3-1 (or the pseudogene TRBV3-2) combines with J gene TRBJ1-2; the D gene is possibly TRBD1 (5 bases). This CDR3 is 13 amino acids long. The germline V gene encodes CDR1 LGHDT and CDR2 YNNKEL (reference sequence). V dropped 0 bases and J dropped 6 bases, with 8 bases sitting between them. The CDR3 nucleotides read TGTGCCAGCAGCCAAGAGGGCAGGGATGGCTACACCTTC. The encoded protein is CASSQEGRDGYTF.

The chain carries TRBV18 and TRBJ2-5; D not resolved. V lost 3 bases and J lost 7, with 18 bases in between. Germline V gene sequence: CDR1 KGHSH, CDR2 LQKENI. CDR3 length: 15 amino acids. CDR3 coding DNA: TGTGCCAGCTCACCGTTCGCCAAAGACTCCCGGACCCAGTACTTC. It encodes CASSPFAKDSRTQYF.

The V gene is TRBV6-5, the J gene TRBJ1-1; the match to TRBD1 covers 9 bases. Trimming removed 6 bases from V and 4 bases from J; junction bases left unmatched: 6. This CDR3 has 14 amino acids. In germline, CDR1 is MNHEY, CDR2 SVGAGI. The CDR3 loop reads CASSLRDRATEAFF. The CDR3, as DNA: TGTGCCAGCAGCCTCCGGGACAGGGCCACTGAAGCTTTCTTT.

V and J are TRBV5-5 and TRBJ1-5; 8 nucleotides match TRBD1. The CDR3 extends over 14 amino acids. With V trimmed by 3 bases and J by 3 bases, 2 bases remained unmatched. CDR1 SGHKS and CDR2 YYEKEE come from the germline V gene (reference sequence). CDR3 sequence (DNA): TGTGCCAGCAGCTGGGACAGGAACAATCAGCCCCAGCATTTT. Protein product: CASSWDRNNQPQHF.

This clone has more than one count but fewer than ten. The V gene is TRBV3-1 (or the pseudogene TRBV3-2), the J gene TRBJ2-2, with unresolved D. The CDR3 is 13 residues long. V was trimmed by 2 bases and J by 4 bases, leaving 5 bases between them. Germline CDR1 LGHDT, CDR2 YNNKEL (reference sequence). The DNA for the CDR3 is TGTGCCAGCAGCCAACACGGCACCGGGGAGCTGTTTTTT. Amino acid sequence: CASSQHGTGELFF.

The gene calls are TRBV29-1 and TRBJ2-3, with D unclear. Trimming removed 6 bases from V and 1 base from J, with 17 bases in between. CDR1 and CDR2 from the germline V gene are SQVTM and ANQGSEA. The CDR3 has 15 amino acids. The CDR3 bases are TGCAGCGTCCCACCGTGGCAGAATCGCACAGATACGCAGTATTTT. Translated: CSVPPWQNRTDTQYF.

This clone appeared a single time. This chain links TRBV7-9 with TRBJ1-1; 8 bases fit TRBD1. This CDR3 contains 12 residues. In germline, CDR1 is SEHNR, CDR2 FQNEAQ (reference sequence). The ends lost 7 bases at V and 8 bases at J; junction bases unmatched: 6. This chain's CDR3 is CASTTDRDEAFF. The CDR3 DNA is TGTGCCAGCACAACGGACAGGGACGAAGCTTTCTTT.

This clone was seen only a few times. The chain is built from TRBV28 and TRBJ1-1; a possible D gene is TRBD1 (6 bases). The CDR3 covers 16 residues. V shed 5 bases and J shed 0 bases, with 16 bases lying between them. CDR1 is MDHEN, CDR2 SYDVKM, per germline. The CDR3 is CASSLAWGHMNTEAFF. As DNA, the CDR3 is TGTGCCAGCAGTCTTGCCTGGGGACATATGAACACTGAAGCTTTCTTT.

V and J are TRBV7-2 and TRBJ1-3; D possibly corresponds to TRBD1 (6 bases). Trimming pared 1 base from V and 1 base from J, leaving 8 bases between. The CDR3 extends over 15 amino acids. Per the germline V gene, CDR1 is SGHTA and CDR2 is FQGNSA. The CDR3 nucleotides read TGTGCCAGCAGCTTAGAGGGGACATCTGGAAACACCATATATTTT. It encodes CASSLEGTSGNTIYF.

The chain combines TRBV10-3 with TRBJ2-3, with D tentatively TRBD2 (5 bases). V lost 6 bases, J lost 2 bases, and 9 bases lay in between. Germline CDR1 reads ENHRY; CDR2 reads SYGVKD. CDR3 length: 13 amino acids. In DNA, the CDR3 is TGTGCCATCAGGGGAGTTCCCACAGATACGCAGTATTTT. Its translation: CAIRGVPTDTQYF.

This clone has a handful of counts. V is TRBV24-1 and J is TRBJ1-4, with D unclear. CDR3 length equals 13 residues. Germline CDR1 and CDR2: KGHDR and SFDVKD. V was shortened by 9 bases and J by 0 bases, with 7 bases between the two germline ends. The chain's CDR3 is CATLDATNEKLFF. CDR3 sequence (DNA): TGTGCCACCCTGGACGCAACTAATGAAAAACTGTTTTTT.

The J gene is TRBJ1-2, the V gene TRBV3-1 (or the pseudogene TRBV3-2); no firm D call. This CDR3 spans 15 amino acids. Germline loops: CDR1 LGHDT, CDR2 YNNKEL (reference sequence). Trimming took 1 base from V and 8 from J, leaving 17 bases between them. This CDR3 is CASSQVKIWGSGYTF. CDR3 bases: TGTGCCAGCAGCCAAGTGAAAATTTGGGGATCCGGCTACACCTTC.

The chain employs TRBV5-1 and TRBJ2-6; 9 bases are a match to TRBD1. Germline CDR1 reads SGHRS; CDR2 reads YFSETQ. The CDR3 extends over 18 amino acids. The V and J ends lost 6 bases and 0 bases, in that order; junction bases with no gene match: 10. As DNA, the CDR3 is TGCGCCAGCATGCCCCCGACAGGGGGTAACTCTGGGGCCAACGTCCTGACTTTC. This sequence encodes CASMPPTGGNSGANVLTF.

V and J are TRBV6-5 and TRBJ2-7; perhaps TRBD1 as D (6 bases). Trimming removed 11 bases from V and 0 bases from J, with 14 bases in between. The germline V gene has CDR1 MNHEY and CDR2 SVGAGI. This CDR3 has 13 residues. CDR3 region: CAATGGLSYEQYF. Here the CDR3 DNA reads TGTGCCGCAACTGGGGGCCTCTCCTACGAGCAGTACTTC.

The J gene is TRBJ2-5, the V gene TRBV20-1; a possible D gene is TRBD1 (6 bases). V was trimmed by 6 bases and J by 1 base, leaving 15 bases between them. Germline lookup yields CDR1 DFQATT and CDR2 SNEGSKA (reference sequence). CDR3 length: 14 amino acids. CDR3 in DNA: TGCAGTGCCAGTGATGTACAGGGCCAAGAGACCCAGTACTTC. It yields the protein CSASDVQGQETQYF.

This chain uses TRBV7-2 with TRBJ2-5, with TRBD2 identical over 10 bases. Germline V CDR1 and CDR2: SGHTA, FQGNSA. V lost 5 bases to trimming and J lost 2 bases; unmatched junction nucleotides: 5. The CDR3 consists of 15 residues. The CDR3 here is CASSPRTSGQETQYF. In DNA, the CDR3 is TGTGCCAGCAGCCCCAGGACTAGCGGACAAGAGACCCAGTACTTC.

DNA of the CDR3: TGCAGCGTTGGTGTGACTGGGGCCAACGTCCTGACTTTC. Its translation: CSVGVTGANVLTF. The chain links TRBV29-1 to TRBJ2-6; D is ambiguous. From germline, CDR1 is SQVTM and CDR2 ANQGSEA. The CDR3 is made up of 13 amino acids. The V end was cut by 4 bases, the J end by 2 bases, with 6 bases between.

This clone was seen only once. The chain couples TRBV12-3 or TRBV12-4 to TRBJ1-3; unclear D gene. Between the trimmed V and J ends, which lost 9 bases and 0 bases, there was a span of 6 bases. There are 12 residues in the CDR3. The CDR3 protein is CASSNSGNTIYF. CDR3 in DNA: TGTGCCAGTAGTAACTCTGGAAACACCATATATTTT.